In this sample, the clone carrying this T cell receptor (beta chain) turned up many times. Its antigen is undetermined. The record originates from a study of T cells in Graves' hyperthyroidism and ophthalmopathy. The study's findings and limits: Also found in blood were most expanded thyroid clonotypes above 0.001.

The V and J ends lost 8 bases and 6 bases respectively, with 17 bases between them. From germline, CDR1 is DFQATT and CDR2 SNEGSKA (reference sequence). The CDR3 loop spans 14 amino acids. Researchers took RNA transcripts and amplified the TCR beta CDR3 regions from them. The HTBI primer set was used in a first-round RT-PCR of the TCR CDR3. TCRdb reprocessed the multiplex PCR reads with MiXCR, giving one entry per CDR3 protein. The sample includes hundreds of thousands of distinct CDR3 sequences, under 15% of them seen just once. The rearrangement links TRBV20-1 to TRBJ1-6; D gene uncertain. The sequence was collected from a woman between 18 and 29 years old with Graves' hyperthyroidism. The material sequenced was blood. CDR3 coding DNA: TGCAGTTCATATAAAGGAGACTCTAATTCACCCCTCCACTTT. It codes for CSSYKGDSNSPLHF.